The source of this T cell receptor (beta chain) is a study of blood T cell repertoires in COVID-19. Study context: Whether acute or convalescent, the COVID-19 samples came from the United States, Italy and Spain. T cells, B-cell-depleted T cells, or PBMCs provided the cDNA or gDNA that served as material.

CDR1 is GTSNPN, CDR2 SVGIG, per germline (reference sequence). The CDR3 is 13 residues long. With V trimmed by 5 bases and J by 7 bases, 6 bases remained unmatched. Original methodology: Scientists estimated how many nucleated cells there were by amplifying reference gene primers. Libraries were prepared by immunoSEQ multiplex PCR; TCRdb keeps only in-frame clonotypes and omits some of them. The DNA was the basis for D and trimming; V, J and clone size are from that table. Among more than 150,000 clones listed, roughly four fifths were seen once. The TCR was taken from a woman younger than 45 with acute or convalescent COVID-19. The V gene is TRBV30, the J gene TRBJ1-2; 11 nucleotides match TRBD1. Sequencing was carried out using peripheral blood. The CDR3 sequence is CAWDPGTGGGYTF. The CDR3, as DNA: TGTGCCTGGGATCCCGGGACAGGGGGTGGCTACACCTTC.